This passage covers 17 T cell receptor beta chains from one sample sequenced in a study of blood T cell repertoires in COVID-19. Clones were read by immunoSEQ multiplex PCR, and TCRdb kept only the in-frame ones, dropping some. The sample contains 150,000 to 200,000 clones, around 81% of which appear only once. Sequenced: peripheral blood. These receptors came from a man aged 60 to 75 with active or convalescent COVID-19.

The J gene is TRBJ1-3, the V gene TRBV6-6, with D unresolved. CDR1 and CDR2 (germline): MNHNY, SVGAGI (reference sequence). The CDR3 length is 14 residues. The V end lost 7 bases, the J end lost 4 bases, and 14 bases lay between the germline ends. CDR3 sequence: CASTTIGNGNTIYF. The CDR3 DNA sequence: TGTGCCAGCACCACGATCGGGAACGGAAACACCATATATTTT.

This clone is a singleton in its sample. The chain has TRBV28 and TRBJ2-6; 8 bases fit TRBD2. The CDR3 consists of 16 residues. Looked up from germline, CDR1 is MDHEN and CDR2 is SYDVKM. The V and J ends lost 2 bases and 4 bases, in that order; junction bases with no gene match: 4. This CDR3 is CASSLIGGGGANVLTF. The CDR3 DNA sequence: TGTGCCAGCAGTTTAATCGGGGGGGGCGGGGCCAACGTCCTGACTTTC.

The chain recombines TRBV28 with TRBJ2-7; D might be TRBD2 (6 bases). The length of the CDR3 is 16 residues. Germline V gene sequence: CDR1 MDHEN, CDR2 SYDVKM. V lost 4 bases to trimming and J lost 0 bases, with 16 bases between them. The CDR3 spells CASSSYSQRASYEQYF. In DNA, the CDR3 is TGTGCCAGCAGTTCCTACTCCCAGCGGGCCTCCTACGAGCAGTACTTC.

The chain joins TRBV6-5 to TRBJ1-5; no definite D call. CDR3 length: 15 residues. V was trimmed by 5 bases and J by 0 bases, leaving 11 bases between them. Germline V lookup: CDR1 MNHEY, CDR2 SVGAGI. CDR3 nucleotide sequence: TGTGCCAGCAGTCCACCGGGTCCTAGCAATCAGCCCCAGCATTTT. Translating it yields CASSPPGPSNQPQHF.

The chain combines TRBV2 with TRBJ2-1, with 8 bases matching TRBD2. Germline CDR1 and CDR2: SNHLY and FYNNEI. The CDR3 is made up of 15 amino acids. The J segment lost 4 bases and the V segment lost 10 bases, leaving 12 bases of the junction unmatched. This CDR3 is CATRRASGSYNEQFF. CDR3 DNA: TGTGCCACCCGTAGGGCTAGCGGGTCTTACAATGAGCAGTTCTTC. Looking up the rest from reference TRBV2 and TRBJ2-1 gives the full variable domain: EPEVTQTPSHQVTQMGQEVILRCVPISNHLYFYWYRQILGQKVEFLVSFYNNEISEKSEIFDDQFSVERPDGSNFTLKIRSTKLEDSAMYFCATRRASGSYNEQFFGPGTRLTVL.

V is TRBV5-5 and J is TRBJ1-4; 7 bases map to TRBD1. V dropped 4 bases and J dropped 4; count of bases not matched to a gene: 10. Germline-derived CDR1 and CDR2 are SGHKS and YYEKEE (reference sequence). The CDR3 is made up of 16 amino acids. CDR3 nucleotides: TGTGCCAGCAGCACCGGACAGGCCAACCTTAATGAAAAACTGTTTTTT. It encodes CASSTGQANLNEKLFF. The complete variable domain, with remaining parts taken from reference TRBV5-5 and TRBJ1-4, reads DAGVTQSPTHLIKTRGQQVTLRCSPISGHKSVSWYQQVLGQGPQFIFQYYEKEERGRGNFPDRFSARQFPNYSSELNVNALLLGDSALYLCASSTGQANLNEKLFFGSGTQLSVL.

The chain is built from TRBV5-6 and TRBJ1-5; a weak D match, TRBD1 (6 bases). V shed 3 bases and J shed 0 bases, with 13 bases lying between them. The CDR3 sequence is 16 residues long. The germline V gene encodes CDR1 SGHDT and CDR2 YYEEEE. The chain's CDR3 is CASSSQGGDSNQPQHF. In DNA, the CDR3 is TGTGCCAGCAGCTCACAAGGGGGGGATAGCAATCAGCCCCAGCATTTT.

This clone appeared a single time. V gene TRBV7-8 combines with J gene TRBJ2-1, with 9 nucleotides matching TRBD1. The ends lost 5 bases at V and 5 bases at J; junction bases unmatched: 4. Germline V gene lookup returns CDR1 SGHVS and CDR2 FQNEAQ. This CDR3 is 14 amino acids long. The CDR3 DNA reads as TGTGCCAGCAGCCAAGGGGACAGGGACAATGAGCAGTTCTTC. Protein sequence: CASSQGDRDNEQFF.

The chain couples TRBV6-5 to TRBJ2-1, with 8 bases matching TRBD2. Trimming at V came to 6 bases and at J to 4 bases, leaving 8 bases not matched to a gene. The CDR3 consists of 15 residues. Germline CDR1 reads MNHEY; CDR2 reads SVGAGI. The CDR3 reads CASRPTSGLYNEQFF. The CDR3 coding sequence is TGTGCCAGCAGGCCAACTAGCGGCCTTTACAATGAGCAGTTCTTC.

The chain employs TRBV11-3 and TRBJ2-1, with 8 bases matching TRBD2. After removal of 1 base from V and 8 bases from J, the junction contained 4 bases not matched to a gene. This CDR3 is built from 14 residues. CDR1 is SGHNT and CDR2 is YENEEA in the germline V gene. This CDR3 reads CASSLAGTRDEQFF. CDR3 sequence (DNA): TGTGCCAGCAGCTTAGCCGGGACTAGGGATGAGCAGTTCTTC.

The chain carries TRBV12-3 or TRBV12-4 and TRBJ1-4; D possibly corresponds to TRBD1 (6 bases). The CDR3 runs 10 residues. V was trimmed by 5 bases and J by 15 bases, leaving 10 bases between them. The DNA of the CDR3 is TGTGCCAGCAGTGGACAGATAATGTTTTTT. Its protein is CASSGQIMFF.

The rearrangement links TRBV18 to TRBJ2-2; D gene ambiguous. V shed 3 bases and J shed 1 base, with 9 bases lying between them. The CDR3 consists of 15 residues. CDR1 is KGHSH, CDR2 LQKENI, per germline. The CDR3 spells CASSPEIGNTGELFF. In DNA form, the CDR3 reads TGTGCCAGCTCACCGGAGATCGGGAACACCGGGGAGCTGTTTTTT. The whole variable domain, filled in from reference TRBV18 and TRBJ2-2, reads NAGVMQNPRHLVRRRGQEARLRCSPMKGHSHVYWYRQLPEEGLKFMVYLQKENIIDESGMPKERFSAEFPKEGPSILRIQQVVRGDSAAYFCASSPEIGNTGELFFGEGSRLTVL.

V usage is TRBV7-2 and J usage is TRBJ1-5, with 10 nucleotides matching TRBD1. Losses at the gene ends were 3 bases for V and 7 bases for J; bases not matched to a gene: 6. Germline CDR1 is SGHTA and CDR2 is FQGNSA. The CDR3 length is 15 residues. The CDR3 sequence: CASSFQGQGWQPQHF. CDR3 sequence (DNA): TGTGCCAGCAGCTTCCAGGGACAGGGGTGGCAGCCCCAGCATTTT.

This chain joins TRBV21-1 and TRBJ2-5; TRBD1 is the table's D call and was not checked against the DNA. TRBV21-1 is marked as a pseudogene. There are 15 residues in the CDR3. CDR3 region: CASSKGPPGGGTQYF. The CDR3 nucleotides are TGTGCCAGCAGCAAGGGACCGCCAGGGGGTGGGACCCAGTACTTC.

The sample holds a few counts of this clone. This rearrangement joins TRBV7-6 to TRBJ2-2; 14 positions match TRBD2. Germline V gives CDR1 SGHVS, CDR2 FNYEAQ. V lost 7 bases to trimming and J lost 10 bases; unmatched junction nucleotides: 8. The CDR3 spans 15 residues. The CDR3 DNA reads TGTGCCAGCAACCGACTAGCGGGGGGGCCGGTGGAGCTGTTTTTT. Protein product: CASNRLAGGPVELFF.

The V gene is TRBV28, the J gene TRBJ2-2, with TRBD1 identical over 8 bases. J was trimmed by 3 bases and V by 8 bases; bases with no gene match: 5. The CDR3 extends over 14 amino acids. Germline CDR1 and CDR2: MDHEN and SYDVKM. Here the CDR3 DNA reads TGTGCCAGCGCTGCAGGGGGCCACACCGGGGAGCTGTTTTTT. It translates to CASAAGGHTGELFF.

CDR3 protein: CASVLQGLTETQYF. In nucleotides, the CDR3 is TGTGCCAGCGTTCTTCAGGGACTTACAGAGACCCAGTACTTC. The V gene is TRBV2, the J gene TRBJ2-5; D might be TRBD2 (6 bases). The germline V gene encodes CDR1 SNHLY and CDR2 FYNNEI. This CDR3 spans 14 amino acids. V lost 8 bases and J lost 4, with 17 bases in between.